Presented here are 5 T cell receptor beta chains from one specimen sequenced in a study of cytomegalovirus exposure and HLA in healthy donors. Profiling relied on immunoSEQ multiplex PCR, and the TCRdb table lists in-frame clones only, not all of them. Of some 130,000 clones detected, 88% appear once; the ten largest clones hold roughly 1.4%. Source material: PBMCs. The receptors shown here come from a man aged 25-45 years in good health and CMV-seronegative.

This clone has a handful of counts. The chain couples TRBV19 to TRBJ1-2; D is undetermined. V lost 4 bases and J 1 base, leaving 4 bases between the germline ends. The CDR3 runs 12 residues. In germline, CDR1 is LNHDA, CDR2 SQIVND (reference sequence). CDR3: CASSNRNYGYTF. CDR3 DNA: TGTGCCAGTAGTAATCGTAACTATGGCTACACCTTC.

The J gene is TRBJ2-1, the V gene TRBV7-2, with D unclear. V lost 5 bases, J lost 9 bases, and 8 bases lay in between. The CDR3 is 11 residues long. Germline lookup yields CDR1 SGHTA and CDR2 FQGNSA. CDR3: CASSHTSEQFF. The CDR3 nucleotides are TGTGCCAGCAGCCACACAAGTGAGCAGTTCTTC.

This clone appeared a single time. J is TRBJ1-4 and V is TRBV6-1, with TRBD1 matching over 10 bases. This CDR3 has 14 residues. From germline, CDR1 is MNHNS and CDR2 SASEGT. V was clipped by 6 bases and J by 4 bases; unmatched bases: 2. DNA for the CDR3: TGTGCCAGCAGCGGGGACAGGGGTAATGAAAAACTGTTTTTT. It is translated as CASSGDRGNEKLFF.

The chain joins TRBV14 to TRBJ1-2; D gene uncertain. Germline assignment: CDR1 SGHDN and CDR2 FVKESK. The V end lost 4 bases, the J end lost 3 bases, and 9 bases lay between the germline ends. CDR3 size: 13 residues. The CDR3 region has the DNA TGTGCCAGCAGCCCCGACATCTACTATGGCTACACCTTC. As protein: CASSPDIYYGYTF.

The chain combines TRBV29-1 with TRBJ2-7; tentatively, D is TRBD1 (5 bases). Trimming removed 5 bases from V and 3 bases from J, with 14 bases in between. The CDR3 is made up of 13 amino acids. CDR1 and CDR2 from the germline V gene are SQVTM and ANQGSEA. This CDR3 reads CSVQGRTHYEQYF. As DNA, the CDR3 is TGCAGCGTTCAGGGAAGGACCCACTACGAGCAGTACTTC.